The 17 T cell receptor beta chains below come from one sample, sequenced in a study of T-cell reconstitution after alpha-beta-depleted transplantation in children. Unique molecular identifiers featured in how the TCRbeta library was prepared. A single record per CDR3 protein comes from TCRdb applying MiXCR to the PCR reads. The table lists hundreds of thousands of distinct CDR3 sequences, over 10% of them singletons. The source material was PBMCs, mostly from graft donor cells, sampled 360 days after TCRalphabeta/CD19-depleted stem cell transplant. These receptors were taken from a male patient aged 10 to 17 who had a stem cell transplant for acute myeloid leukemia, so the T cells may come from the graft donor.

This clonotype was picked up a small number of times. The CDR3 sequence: CASSLTERSGNTIYF. The CDR3 nucleotides are TGCGCCAGCAGCTTGACAGAACGCTCTGGAAACACCATATATTTT. This chain uses TRBV5-1 with TRBJ1-3; D ambiguous. This CDR3 spans 15 amino acids. The V end was cut by 1 base, the J end by 0 bases, with 8 bases between. Germline V gene lookup returns CDR1 SGHRS and CDR2 YFSETQ.

This clonotype was seen a handful of times. This chain joins TRBV19 and TRBJ2-3; 7 nucleotides match TRBD1. The CDR3 has 15 residues. V lost 4 bases to trimming and J lost 2 bases; unmatched junction nucleotides: 6. Per germline, CDR1 LNHDA and CDR2 SQIVND (reference sequence). CDR3 bases: TGTGCCAGTAGTAGGAGGACAGGCATCACAGATACGCAGTATTTT. Translation: CASSRRTGITDTQYF.

The chain uses TRBV5-1 and TRBJ1-1; 8 positions match TRBD1. The CDR3 consists of 15 residues. The germline gives CDR1 SGHRS, CDR2 YFSETQ. With V trimmed by 5 bases and J by 1 base, 7 bases remained unmatched. Here the CDR3 reads CASSRLDRANTEAFF. CDR3 coding DNA: TGCGCCAGCAGTCGTTTGGACAGGGCGAACACTGAAGCTTTCTTT.

The table lists this clonotype with many counts. In DNA form, the CDR3 reads TGCAGTGCCCCCCGTGGTACGAACACCGGGGAGCTGTTTTTT. Translating gives CSAPRGTNTGELFF. The J gene is TRBJ2-2, the V gene TRBV20-1; no clear D gene. The germline V gene has CDR1 DFQATT and CDR2 SNEGSKA (reference sequence). Trimming shortened V by 6 bases and J by 0 bases, and 11 bases separated the two germline ends. CDR3 length: 14 amino acids.

There are many counts of this clonotype. V usage is TRBV5-1 and J usage is TRBJ2-7; a possible D gene is TRBD1 (7 bases). The CDR3 covers 15 residues. The germline V gene has CDR1 SGHRS and CDR2 YFSETQ. Between the trimmed V and J ends, which lost 4 bases and 3 bases, there was a span of 17 bases. CDR3 protein: CASSPPDRTIYEQYF. The CDR3 bases are TGCGCCAGCAGCCCCCCGGACAGGACTATCTACGAGCAGTACTTC. The full variable domain, with the rest looked up from reference TRBV5-1 and TRBJ2-7, is KAGVTQTPRYLIKTRGQQVTLSCSPISGHRSVSWYQQTPGQGLQFLFEYFSETQRNKGNFPGRFSGRQFSNSRSEMNVSTLELGDSALYLCASSPPDRTIYEQYFGPGTRLTVT.

This clonotype was detected ten times or more. The rearrangement uses TRBV12-3 or TRBV12-4 and TRBJ2-1, with D possibly being TRBD2 (6 bases). The CDR3 totals 14 residues. V shed 9 bases and J shed 8 bases, with 20 bases lying between them. The CDR3 here is CASLRAGPGDEQFF. CDR3 coding DNA: TGTGCCAGTCTCCGCGCGGGGCCTGGAGATGAGCAGTTCTTC.

The chain links TRBV15 to TRBJ2-7; D ambiguous. The CDR3 is 14 amino acids. The V end lost 5 bases, the J end lost 2 bases, and 13 bases lay between the germline ends. The germline gives CDR1 LNHNV, CDR2 YYDKDF (reference sequence). The CDR3 is CATSPDRYPYEQYF. DNA for the CDR3: TGTGCCACCAGCCCTGACCGGTACCCCTACGAGCAGTACTTC.

The V gene is TRBV5-1, the J gene TRBJ2-5, with 13 bases identical to TRBD2. The CDR3 is 16 amino acids. The germline gives CDR1 SGHRS, CDR2 YFSETQ. V was pared by 0 bases and J by 5 bases, with 4 bases of the junction left unmatched. DNA of the CDR3: TGCGCCAGCAGCTTGGCGGGGACTAGCGGGATTGAGACCCAGTACTTC. It specifies CASSLAGTSGIETQYF. Full variable domain (missing parts from reference TRBV5-1 and TRBJ2-5): KAGVTQTPRYLIKTRGQQVTLSCSPISGHRSVSWYQQTPGQGLQFLFEYFSETQRNKGNFPGRFSGRQFSNSRSEMNVSTLELGDSALYLCASSLAGTSGIETQYFGPGTRLLVL.

The chain links TRBV20-1 to TRBJ2-7; the match to TRBD1 covers 8 bases. Germline-derived CDR1 and CDR2 are DFQATT and SNEGSKA (reference sequence). The ends lost 3 bases at V and 7 bases at J; junction bases unmatched: 5. The CDR3 runs 12 residues. The CDR3 loop reads CSARAGDREQYF. In DNA, the CDR3 is TGCAGTGCTAGGGCAGGGGACAGGGAGCAGTACTTC.

The J gene is TRBJ2-2, the V gene TRBV9; no firm D call. Germline CDR1 and CDR2: SGDLS and YYNGEE. The V end lost 1 base, the J end lost 2 bases, and 12 bases lay between the germline ends. The CDR3 length is 16 residues. CDR3 sequence: CASSVKGGANTGELFF. The CDR3 DNA reads as TGTGCCAGCAGCGTAAAAGGTGGAGCAAACACCGGGGAGCTGTTTTTT.

The chain carries TRBV10-3 and TRBJ2-3; weak D call: TRBD2 (6 bases). In germline, CDR1 is ENHRY, CDR2 SYGVKD. This CDR3 comprises 14 residues. V lost 10 bases, J lost 0 bases, and 14 bases lay in between. The CDR3 DNA reads TGTGCCACCGACAGCGGGTTTAGCACAGATACGCAGTATTTT. This encodes CATDSGFSTDTQYF.

This clonotype was counted only a few times. The chain carries TRBV21-1 and TRBJ1-5. TRBV21-1 is flagged as a pseudogene. The CDR3 loop spans 17 amino acids. Written as DNA, the CDR3 is TGTGCCAGCAGCAAAGATTCTTTGACAACCAGCAATCAGCCCCAGCATTTT. This encodes CASSKDSLTTSNQPQHF.

In its sample, this clonotype was seen a few times. V gene TRBV29-1 combines with J gene TRBJ2-1; 7 nucleotides line up with TRBD1. Germline CDR1 reads SQVTM; CDR2 reads ANQGSEA. V trimming: 2 bases; J trimming: 13 bases; junction bases outside the gene matches: 14. The CDR3 runs 14 residues. CDR3 bases: TGCAGCGTTGAAAGGCGCCTCTCCAGGGGGAGACAGTTCTTC. Translated: CSVERRLSRGRQFF.

This clonotype has just a few counts. The chain is built from TRBV2 and TRBJ1-5; no reliable D call. The ends were cut back, 8 bases at V and 3 bases at J, with 5 bases in the middle. The germline CDR1 and CDR2 sequences are SNHLY and FYNNEI. CDR3 length equals 11 residues. The CDR3 DNA sequence: TGTGCCAGCGGACTCAATCAGCCCCAGCATTTT. Amino acids: CASGLNQPQHF.

This clonotype was detected a few times. This sequence joins TRBV12-3 or TRBV12-4 and TRBJ2-7; D perhaps matches TRBD1 (6 bases). Trimming took 8 bases from V and 2 from J, leaving 16 bases between them. CDR3 size: 14 residues. CDR3 in amino acids: CASLRNRDPYEQYF. Here the CDR3 DNA reads TGTGCCAGCCTCCGGAACAGGGACCCCTACGAGCAGTACTTC.

The J gene is TRBJ2-3, the V gene TRBV7-6, with D possibly matching TRBD1 (5 bases). The CDR3 is made up of 16 amino acids. CDR1 SGHVS and CDR2 FNYEAQ come from the germline V gene. Trimming pared 5 bases from V and 2 bases from J, leaving 17 bases between. CDR3 nucleotides: TGTGCCAGCAGCCTAGTTAGTCATGGGGCCACAGATACGCAGTATTTT. Translation: CASSLVSHGATDTQYF.

The sample holds many counts of this clonotype. The chain joins TRBV28 to TRBJ2-2, with 11 bases matching TRBD2. Trimming cost V 2 bases and J 5 bases; bases outside gene matches: 10. The CDR3 covers 18 residues. Germline CDR1 reads MDHEN; CDR2 reads SYDVKM. The CDR3 DNA follows: TGTGCCAGCAGTTTACCTACACTAGCGGGAGTCGTAACCGGGGAGCTGTTTTTT. It is translated as CASSLPTLAGVVTGELFF.